This T cell receptor (beta chain) was sequenced during a study of T cells after yellow fever vaccination. Germline V gene lookup returns CDR1 SGHRS and CDR2 YFSETQ. This CDR3 has 14 amino acids. Trimming shortened V by 0 bases and J by 7 bases, and 10 bases separated the two germline ends. The authors made TCR cDNA by 5'RACE template switching, adding a universal primer site and UMIs. TCRdb ran MiXCR on the 5' RACE reads and lists one entry per CDR3 protein. The sample shows hundreds of thousands of distinct CDR3 sequences, about 19% of them seen only once. This clonotype was counted between two and nine times. Its target is unknown. Whole-study results and caveats: Weaker, the secondary response peaked sooner, at day 5 versus 15.

The rearrangement uses TRBV5-1 and TRBJ2-2; D remains ambiguous. This clonotype was obtained from a man between 18 and 29 years old who received the YFV17D yellow fever vaccine. The specimen was PBMCs, collected before the yellow fever booster vaccination. DNA for the CDR3: TGCGCCAGCAGCTTGGAAACCCCAGTCGGGGAGCTGTTTTTT. Translating gives CASSLETPVGELFF.